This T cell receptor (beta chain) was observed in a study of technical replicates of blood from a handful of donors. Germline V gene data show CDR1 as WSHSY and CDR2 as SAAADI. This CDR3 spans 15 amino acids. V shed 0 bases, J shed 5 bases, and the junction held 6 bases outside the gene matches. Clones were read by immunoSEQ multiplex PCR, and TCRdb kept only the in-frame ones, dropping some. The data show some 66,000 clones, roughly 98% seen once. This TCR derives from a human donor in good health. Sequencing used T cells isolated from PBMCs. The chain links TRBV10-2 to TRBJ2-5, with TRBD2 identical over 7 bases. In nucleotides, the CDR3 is TGCGCCAGCAGTGAGTCAGCGGGGTGGCGGGAGACCCAGTACTTC. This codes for CASSESAGWRETQYF.